The sequence of this T cell receptor beta chain was determined in a study of T-cell memory formation after mild COVID-19. Remarks on this clonotype: Its target is unknown.

Study-level results: Confirmation was lacking for SARS-CoV-2 specificity of second-wave clones that peaked on day 37. CD4+ contracting clones lay mainly in CM and EM, CD8+ ones in EMRA. Memory sampled before infection contained some responding clones, suggesting cross-reactive memory joined.

The germline CDR1 and CDR2 sequences are SGHTA and FQGTGA. V was clipped by 2 bases and J by 0 bases, with 7 bases between them. The CDR3 contains 14 residues. After 5'RACE with constant-segment primers, TCR alpha and TCR beta cDNA libraries carrying sample barcodes and UMIs were obtained. TCRdb fed the 5' RACE reads into MiXCR, producing one record per CDR3 protein. The sample yields approximately 350,000 distinct CDR3 sequences, over 25% seen once. This chain connects TRBV7-3 to TRBJ1-1; D not resolved. The sample comprised PBMCs or a T cell subset sorted from them (not recorded which). This receptor was identified in an adult woman who had mild COVID-19 (a few samples of this study predate the infection). Cell type and time point are not known. CDR3 nucleotide sequence: TGTGCCAGCAGCTTACTTGGCATGAACACTGAAGCTTTCTTT. Translation: CASSLLGMNTEAFF.